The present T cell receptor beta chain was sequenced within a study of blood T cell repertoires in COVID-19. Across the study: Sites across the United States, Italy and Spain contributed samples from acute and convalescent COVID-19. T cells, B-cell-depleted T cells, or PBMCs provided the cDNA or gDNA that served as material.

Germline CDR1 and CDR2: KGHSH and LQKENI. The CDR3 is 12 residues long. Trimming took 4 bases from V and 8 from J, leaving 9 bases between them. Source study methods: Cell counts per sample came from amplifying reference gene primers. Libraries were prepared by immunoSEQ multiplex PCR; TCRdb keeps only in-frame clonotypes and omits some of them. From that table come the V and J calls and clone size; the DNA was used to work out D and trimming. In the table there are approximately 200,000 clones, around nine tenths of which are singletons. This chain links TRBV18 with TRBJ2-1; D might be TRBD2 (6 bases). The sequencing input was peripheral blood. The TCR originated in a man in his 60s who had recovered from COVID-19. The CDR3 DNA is TGTGCCAGCTCACTCCGGGACTATGAGCAGTTCTTC. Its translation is CASSLRDYEQFF. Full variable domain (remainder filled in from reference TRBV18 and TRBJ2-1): NAGVMQNPRHLVRRRGQEARLRCSPMKGHSHVYWYRQLPEEGLKFMVYLQKENIIDESGMPKERFSAEFPKEGPSILRIQQVVRGDSAAYFCASSLRDYEQFFGPGTRLTVL.